These 28 T cell receptor beta chains came from one sample sequenced in a study of Graves' ophthalmopathy and Graves' hyperthyroidism. RNA transcripts were the template, and TCR beta CDR3 regions were amplified from them. RT-PCR was first run with HTBI primers, then multiplex PCR in a second round. In TCRdb, the multiplex PCR reads were re-called with MiXCR into one record per CDR3 protein. The top ten hold roughly 9% of the sample, which has 150,000 to 200,000 distinct CDR3 sequences, 39% seen once. The sequenced sample consisted of peripheral blood. Receptors originate from a man younger than 45 with Graves' ophthalmopathy.

CDR3 coding DNA: TGTGCCAGCATGAGGGGCGGACAGACCCAGTACTTC. Protein: CASMRGGQTQYF. The chain has TRBV12-3 or TRBV12-4 and TRBJ2-5; D might be TRBD1 or TRBD2, each matching 5 bases. The CDR3 is 12 amino acids. The V and J ends lost 7 bases and 6 bases respectively, with 12 bases between them.

This clonotype was seen at least ten times. The rearrangement links TRBV4-1 to TRBJ2-7; 7 nucleotides match TRBD1. V lost 6 bases, J lost 4 bases, and 18 bases stayed unmatched. Per the germline V gene, CDR1 is MGHRA and CDR2 is YSYEKL. This CDR3 has 17 residues. CDR3 sequence (DNA): TGCGCCAGCAGTCCCTGGTCGGGACAGATGAGCTTATACGAGCAGTACTTC. Translation gives CASSPWSGQMSLYEQYF.

The sample holds many counts of this clonotype. V gene TRBV11-2 combines with J gene TRBJ1-1; 8 bases line up with TRBD1. The CDR3 contains 15 residues. V was pared by 6 bases and J by 2 bases, with 8 bases of the junction left unmatched. CDR1 is SGHAT, CDR2 FQNNGV, per germline. In DNA, the CDR3 is TGTGCCAGCAGACCGCTACAGGGGGTAAACACTGAAGCTTTCTTT. It specifies CASRPLQGVNTEAFF.

This clonotype was counted ten times or more. V gene TRBV30 combines with J gene TRBJ2-7, with a tentative D call TRBD2 (6 bases). The CDR3 contains 15 residues. V was pared by 2 bases and J by 5 bases, with 19 bases between. Germline V gene data show CDR1 as GTSNPN and CDR2 as SVGIG (reference sequence). For the CDR3, the DNA is TGTGCCTGGAGTACGTCAGCGGGCGGTGGGAACGAGCAGTACTTC. Its translation: CAWSTSAGGGNEQYF. Combining the CDR3 with reference TRBV30 and TRBJ2-7 gives the whole variable domain SQTIHQWPATLVQPVGSPLSLECTVEGTSNPNLYWYRQAAGRGLQLLFYSVGIGQISSEVPQNLSASRPQDRQFILSSKKLLLSDSGFYLCAWSTSAGGGNEQYFGPGTRLTVT.

This clonotype was seen only once. An end of the junction does not agree with germline; a read error may underlie this. This rearrangement joins TRBV7-8 to TRBJ1-5; D unresolved. The CDR3 extends over 14 amino acids. The germline V gene encodes CDR1 SGHVS and CDR2 FQNEAQ. CDR3 sequence (DNA): TGTGCCAGCAGCTTAGGGGATAGCAATCAGCCCCAGAATTTT. As protein: CASSLGDSNQPQNF.

This clonotype was seen at least ten times. The chain employs TRBV12-3 or TRBV12-4 and TRBJ2-2; D is ambiguous. CDR3 length equals 16 residues. V lost 6 bases and J lost 3, with 17 bases in between. The CDR3 nucleotides are TGTGCCAGCAGCTCCCGACCACCCCGATACACCGGGGAGCTGTTTTTT. This gives the protein CASSSRPPRYTGELFF.

The V call is TRBV11-3, the J call TRBJ2-7, with D tentatively TRBD2 (6 bases). The CDR3 totals 14 residues. The V gene lost 4 bases and the J gene lost 3 bases, with 13 bases spanning the gap. The germline gives CDR1 SGHNT, CDR2 YENEEA. The CDR3 region is CASSSQEGNYEQYF. DNA of the CDR3: TGTGCCAGCAGCTCGCAGGAGGGTAACTACGAGCAGTACTTC. Variable domain in full (rest from reference TRBV11-3 and TRBJ2-7): EAGVVQSPRYKIIEKKQPVAFWCNPISGHNTLYWYLQNLGQGPELLIRYENEEAVDDSQLPKDRFSAERLKGVDSTLKIQPAELGDSAVYLCASSSQEGNYEQYFGPGTRLTVT.

The rearrangement joins TRBV2 to TRBJ2-7; 8 nucleotides agree with TRBD2. Germline V gene lookup returns CDR1 SNHLY and CDR2 FYNNEI. The CDR3 sequence is 15 residues long. The V segment lost 5 bases and the J segment 3 bases; nucleotides outside the gene matches: 9. CDR3 coding DNA: TGTGCCAGCAGTCTACCGGGACTAGTGAGCTACGAGCAGTACTTC. Its translation is CASSLPGLVSYEQYF.

The DNA of the CDR3 is TGCAGCGCCCGCTCTGGAAACACCATATATTTT. Translating it yields CSARSGNTIYF. The chain carries TRBV29-1 and TRBJ1-3, with no clear D. In germline, CDR1 is SQVTM, CDR2 ANQGSEA. The CDR3 covers 11 residues. V lost 7 bases and J lost 0, with 4 bases in between. The full variable domain, rest sourced from reference TRBV29-1 and TRBJ1-3, is SAVISQKPSRDICQRGTSLTIQCQVDSQVTMMFWYRQQPGQSLTLIATANQGSEATYESGFVIDKFPISRPNLTFSTLTVSNMSPEDSSIYLCSARSGNTIYFGEGSWLTVV.

This clonotype appeared many times. The chain links TRBV27 to TRBJ1-1, with 8 positions matching TRBD1. V dropped 2 bases and J dropped 0; count of bases not matched to a gene: 8. CDR3 length equals 17 residues. Germline lookup yields CDR1 MNHEY and CDR2 SMNVEV (reference sequence). The DNA of the CDR3 is TGTGCCAGCAGTTTACGCAGGGGGCCTTACATGAACACTGAAGCTTTCTTT. It yields the protein CASSLRRGPYMNTEAFF.

This clonotype was detected ten times or more. This chain connects TRBV12-3 or TRBV12-4 to TRBJ2-5; perhaps TRBD2 as D (5 bases). This CDR3 spans 13 amino acids. Trimming removed 6 bases at V and 2 bases at J, with 10 bases between. CDR3 loop: CASRPTGQETQYF. For the CDR3, the DNA is TGTGCCAGCAGGCCTACGGGGCAAGAGACCCAGTACTTC.

Ten or more counts support this clonotype. The J gene is TRBJ2-2, the V gene TRBV6-4; 12 nucleotides align to TRBD2. CDR3 length: 15 residues. The junction had 5 bases not matched to a gene; V was cut back by 7 bases and J by 5 bases. Germline CDR1 reads MRHNA; CDR2 reads SNTAGT. The CDR3 bases are TGTGCCAGCACCCGACTAGCGGGAGAAACCGGGGAGCTGTTTTTT. This encodes CASTRLAGETGELFF.

This clonotype was detected only a few times. The CDR3 DNA is TGTGCCAGCAGCGTGGACAGGAATAATTCACCCCTCCACTTT. Translation: CASSVDRNNSPLHF. The V and J genes are TRBV6-1 and TRBJ1-6; 7 bases agree with TRBD1. CDR1 MNHNS and CDR2 SASEGT come from the germline V gene. V was clipped by 6 bases and J by 5 bases; unmatched bases: 4. The CDR3 consists of 14 residues.

This clonotype has at least ten counts. DNA for the CDR3: TGTGCCAGCAGTCCCGGGACTAGCGGGACCTACGAGCAGTACTTC. It yields the protein CASSPGTSGTYEQYF. The rearrangement joins TRBV28 to TRBJ2-7; 13 bases fit TRBD2. Looked up from germline, CDR1 is MDHEN and CDR2 is SYDVKM. Trimming cost V 5 bases and J 2 bases; bases outside gene matches: 3. The CDR3 is 15 amino acids.

Written as DNA, the CDR3 is TGTGCCAGCAGCTTAGCAGGGACAGGGCTTGTAAGTGCTGAAGCTTTCTTT. Its translation: CASSLAGTGLVSAEAFF. The chain carries TRBV25-1 and TRBJ1-1, with 9 positions matching TRBD1. The germline gives CDR1 MGHDK, CDR2 SYGVNS. V lost 6 bases and J lost 6; bases outside the gene matches: 17. This CDR3 spans 17 amino acids.

The chain recombines TRBV7-8 with TRBJ2-7, with 7 bases matching TRBD2. This CDR3 contains 14 residues. Trimming at V came to 4 bases and at J to 2 bases, leaving 5 bases not matched to a gene. The germline gives CDR1 SGHVS, CDR2 FQNEAQ. CDR3 amino acids: CASSSAGTTYEQYF. In DNA, the CDR3 is TGTGCCAGCAGCTCGGCCGGGACTACCTACGAGCAGTACTTC.

This clonotype was counted many times. The chain recombines TRBV4-3 with TRBJ2-5; the D is unclear. CDR3 length: 14 amino acids. V lost 2 bases, J lost 0 bases, and 7 bases lay in between. From germline, CDR1 is LGHNA and CDR2 YSLEER. This chain's CDR3 is CASSQRADQETQYF. For the CDR3, the DNA is TGCGCCAGCAGCCAACGGGCGGACCAAGAGACCCAGTACTTC.

The J gene is TRBJ2-5, the V gene TRBV6-1; possibly TRBD2 for D (7 bases). CDR3 length: 14 residues. V was clipped by 8 bases and J by 2 bases, with 15 bases between them. Germline CDR1 and CDR2: MNHNS and SASEGT. The CDR3 sequence: CASGGGGGQETQYF. The CDR3 nucleotides are TGTGCCAGCGGAGGGGGGGGAGGGCAAGAGACCCAGTACTTC.

This clonotype has ten or more counts. The chain joins TRBV5-1 to TRBJ2-5; D may be TRBD2 (6 bases). Germline CDR1 and CDR2: SGHRS and YFSETQ. The CDR3 has 12 amino acids. Trimming removed 4 bases from V and 7 bases from J, with 11 bases in between. The CDR3 here is CASSPWRGTQYF. The DNA of the CDR3 is TGCGCCAGCAGCCCGTGGCGGGGGACCCAGTACTTC.

V is TRBV20-1 and J is TRBJ1-1; 11 positions agree with TRBD1. The CDR3 loop spans 13 amino acids. Unmatched junction bases numbered 3, after V lost 5 bases and J lost 4 bases. Germline V gene data show CDR1 as DFQATT and CDR2 as SNEGSKA (reference sequence). DNA for the CDR3: TGCAGTGCTCTCGGGACAGGGGGCACTGAAGCTTTCTTT. Translating gives CSALGTGGTEAFF.

The chain recombines TRBV12-3 or TRBV12-4 with TRBJ1-2; D remains ambiguous. Trimming pared 2 bases from V and 4 bases from J, leaving 8 bases between. The CDR3 has 13 amino acids. In DNA form, the CDR3 reads TGTGCCAGCAGTTTACTAGGGAGCTATGGCTACACCTTC. As protein: CASSLLGSYGYTF.

The gene calls are TRBV7-2 and TRBJ2-2, with 8 bases identical to TRBD2. From germline, CDR1 is SGHTA and CDR2 FQGNSA. The CDR3 is made up of 13 amino acids. The trim removed 5 bases at V and 9 bases at J, leaving 5 bases unmatched. The CDR3 coding sequence is TGTGCCAGCAGCAATAGCGGGATTAGGGAGCTGTTTTTT. Its translation is CASSNSGIRELFF.

This clonotype was observed many times. This chain's CDR3 is CSVDGAGYEQYF. In DNA form, the CDR3 reads TGCAGCGTTGATGGAGCGGGCTACGAGCAGTACTTC. V is TRBV29-1 and J is TRBJ2-7, with D tentatively TRBD2 (6 bases). V lost 3 bases, J lost 3 bases, and 9 bases lay in between. CDR1 is SQVTM, CDR2 ANQGSEA, per germline. The CDR3 loop spans 12 amino acids.

V and J are TRBV27 and TRBJ1-5, with D uncertain. Germline V gene sequence: CDR1 MNHEY, CDR2 SMNVEV (reference sequence). V dropped 4 bases and J dropped 3 bases, with 7 bases sitting between them. The CDR3 totals 13 residues. The CDR3 spells CASSSNNNQPQHF. The CDR3 DNA sequence: TGTGCCAGCAGTTCGAACAACAATCAGCCCCAGCATTTT.

This clonotype was found many times. The chain couples TRBV6-2 or TRBV6-3 to TRBJ2-2, with 8 bases fitting TRBD2. Germline values: CDR1 MNHEY, CDR2 SVGEGT. The V segment lost 2 bases and the J segment 4 bases; nucleotides outside the gene matches: 9. CDR3 length: 17 amino acids. The CDR3 spells CASSYVKRGGSTGELFF. The CDR3 DNA sequence: TGTGCCAGCAGTTACGTAAAACGGGGGGGCAGCACCGGGGAGCTGTTTTTT.

The CDR3 region is CASSLIQAGGETQYF. The CDR3 nucleotides are TGTGCCAGCAGTTTAATCCAGGCCGGGGGGGAGACCCAGTACTTC. J is TRBJ2-5 and V is TRBV6-5; 7 bases line up with TRBD2. V lost 4 bases and J lost 5; bases outside the gene matches: 10. Germline CDR1 MNHEY, CDR2 SVGAGI. The CDR3 totals 15 residues.

This clonotype appeared many times. This rearrangement joins TRBV28 to TRBJ2-7; 7 bases map to TRBD1. Trimming cost V 11 bases and J 3 bases; bases outside gene matches: 7. Per the germline V gene, CDR1 is MDHEN and CDR2 is SYDVKM. This CDR3 is built from 12 residues. The CDR3 sequence: CAAPQGDYEQYF. The CDR3 bases are TGTGCCGCGCCTCAGGGGGACTACGAGCAGTACTTC.

The J gene is TRBJ2-7, the V gene TRBV28; 7 nucleotides align to TRBD1. CDR1 and CDR2 (germline): MDHEN, SYDVKM. Germline trimming cut 5 bases from V and 5 bases from J; bases unmatched to any gene: 6. The CDR3 runs 13 residues. CDR3 protein: CASSASGGHEQYF. The CDR3 DNA is TGTGCCAGCAGTGCGTCAGGGGGACACGAGCAGTACTTC.